Listed here are 15 T cell receptor beta chains from one sample, sequenced in a study of T cell changes during pregnancy in multiple sclerosis. The table came from immunoSEQ multiplex PCR; TCRdb's copy has only in-frame clones and leaves some out. In the table there are some 49,000 clones, about 90% of which are singletons. Sequences were derived from peripheral blood, sampled after pregnancy. The source is a female donor in good health, enrolled as a control in a pregnancy study.

Only a few counts were recorded for this clone. The V call is TRBV10-1, the J call TRBJ2-7, with a weak D call TRBD1 (5 bases). This CDR3 has 12 amino acids. Germline V CDR1 and CDR2: WNHNN, SYGVQD (reference sequence). Between the trimmed V and J ends, which lost 5 bases and 2 bases, there was a span of 7 bases. CDR3 protein: CASSTRAYEQYF. CDR3 nucleotide sequence: TGCGCCAGCAGTACCAGGGCCTACGAGCAGTACTTC.

V usage is TRBV30 and J usage is TRBJ2-7, with 8 bases aligning to TRBD1. The ends lost 4 bases at V and 6 bases at J; junction bases unmatched: 8. Germline-derived CDR1 and CDR2 are GTSNPN and SVGIG (reference sequence). CDR3 length equals 13 residues. For the CDR3, the DNA is TGTGCCTGGACGGACAGGGCTCCTACCGAGCAGTACTTC. This encodes CAWTDRAPTEQYF.

This clone appeared once. The chain joins TRBV19 to TRBJ1-5; 12 bases map to TRBD1. V lost 5 bases, J lost 0 bases, and 11 bases stayed unmatched. CDR3 length: 19 amino acids. Germline loops: CDR1 LNHDA, CDR2 SQIVND (reference sequence). Here the CDR3 DNA reads TGTGCCAGTAGTGCCCATCCGGGACAGGGGGCCTTTAGCAATCAGCCCCAGCATTTT. Amino acid sequence: CASSAHPGQGAFSNQPQHF.

The chain joins TRBV4-3 to TRBJ1-2, with D hard to call. Germline CDR1 and CDR2: LGHNA and YSLEER. The V and J ends lost 0 bases and 3 bases respectively, with 8 bases between them. The CDR3 runs 14 residues. The CDR3 nucleotides read TGCGCCAGCAGCCAAGATACAGAATACTATGGCTACACCTTC. Protein: CASSQDTEYYGYTF.

The V call is TRBV7-2, the J call TRBJ2-1; 8 positions agree with TRBD2. The J segment lost 4 bases and the V segment lost 4 bases, leaving 9 bases of the junction unmatched. There are 16 residues in the CDR3. The germline CDR1 and CDR2 sequences are SGHTA and FQGNSA. The CDR3 DNA follows: TGTGCCAGCAGCTCGAAGCCGGGGGGGCGTTACAATGAGCAGTTCTTC. Its protein product is CASSSKPGGRYNEQFF.

The CDR3 bases are TGTGCCAGCAGCACTGGGACAGGGGGCAGGGACGAGCAGTACTTC. Its translation is CASSTGTGGRDEQYF. The gene calls are TRBV5-8 and TRBJ2-7; 12 nucleotides match TRBD1. Germline lookup yields CDR1 SGHTS and CDR2 YDEGEE. The CDR3 length is 15 residues. Losses at the gene ends were 4 bases for V and 5 bases for J; bases not matched to a gene: 7.

The V and J genes are TRBV5-4 and TRBJ2-3; 9 bases fit TRBD2. The V segment lost 4 bases and the J segment 4 bases; nucleotides outside the gene matches: 10. The CDR3 contains 16 residues. The germline CDR1 and CDR2 sequences are SGHNT and YYREEE (reference sequence). CDR3 region: CASSGRLAGSSDTQYF. The DNA for the CDR3 is TGTGCCAGCAGCGGCCGTCTAGCGGGGTCATCAGATACGCAGTATTTT.

The gene calls are TRBV5-1 and TRBJ1-3; D is uncertain. This CDR3 is 16 amino acids long. V shed 0 bases and J shed 0 bases, with 10 bases lying between them. The germline V gene encodes CDR1 SGHRS and CDR2 YFSETQ. Here the CDR3 reads CASSLEPPGSGNTIYF. The CDR3 DNA follows: TGCGCCAGCAGCTTGGAACCCCCCGGCTCTGGAAACACCATATATTTT.

This rearrangement joins TRBV25-1 to TRBJ2-2, with TRBD2 as a possible D gene (6 bases). This CDR3 region has 15 residues. Germline V CDR1 and CDR2: MGHDK, SYGVNS. V lost 4 bases, J lost 5 bases, and 14 bases lay in between. The CDR3 is CASSVLAGGTGELFF. CDR3 DNA: TGTGCCAGCAGTGTCCTCGCTGGGGGGACCGGGGAGCTGTTTTTT.

The chain is built from TRBV27 and TRBJ2-5, with TRBD1 matching over 12 bases. V gave up 1 base and J gave up 4 bases; unmatched junction bases: 7. CDR1 MNHEY and CDR2 SMNVEV come from the germline V gene (reference sequence). This CDR3 has 17 amino acids. CDR3 in DNA: TGTGCCAGCAGTTTATGGGCCGGGACAGGGGGCTCAGAGACCCAGTACTTC. Residues: CASSLWAGTGGSETQYF.

This chain joins TRBV27 and TRBJ2-1, with a possible D match to TRBD2 (5 bases). This CDR3 has 12 residues. The germline CDR1 and CDR2 sequences are MNHEY and SMNVEV (reference sequence). Trimming shortened V by 2 bases and J by 7 bases, and 6 bases separated the two germline ends. The CDR3 is CASSLGENEQFF. For the CDR3, the DNA is TGTGCCAGCAGTTTAGGGGAGAATGAGCAGTTCTTC.

The V gene is TRBV6-1, the J gene TRBJ1-6; D is unclear. V lost 5 bases, J lost 6 bases, and 11 bases lay in between. This CDR3 comprises 14 residues. Germline loops: CDR1 MNHNS, CDR2 SASEGT. The CDR3 DNA follows: TGTGCCAGCAGTCCGCGCCCTCTTAATTCACCCCTCCACTTT. This sequence encodes CASSPRPLNSPLHF.

This chain joins TRBV7-3 and TRBJ2-3, with 7 bases identical to TRBD1. The ends lost 2 bases at V and 0 bases at J; junction bases unmatched: 5. Germline V gene sequence: CDR1 SGHTA, CDR2 FQGTGA. The length of the CDR3 is 16 residues. CDR3 in DNA: TGTGCCAGCAGCTTAGGAACGGGACAGAGCACAGATACGCAGTATTTT. This translates into CASSLGTGQSTDTQYF.

The chain is built from TRBV4-1 and TRBJ2-7, with 8 bases that match TRBD2. Germline V CDR1 and CDR2: MGHRA, YSYEKL. V trimming: 0 bases; J trimming: 0 bases; junction bases outside the gene matches: 7. The CDR3 consists of 17 residues. CDR3 amino acids: CASSQDGGGGPSYEQYF. The CDR3 DNA follows: TGCGCCAGCAGCCAAGATGGCGGCGGGGGGCCCTCCTACGAGCAGTACTTC.

The rearrangement joins TRBV9 to TRBJ1-2; D is uncertain. The V end lost 7 bases, the J end lost 8 bases, and 15 bases lay between the germline ends. CDR1 SGDLS and CDR2 YYNGEE come from the germline V gene. The CDR3 loop spans 12 amino acids. The CDR3 here is CASALGGSGYTF. The CDR3 bases are TGTGCCAGCGCACTTGGAGGGAGCGGCTACACCTTC.